The entry that follows covers one T cell receptor (beta chain) sequence. The antigen remains unidentified. Some clones are missing from TCRdb's copy, which holds only in-frame ones; the method was immunoSEQ multiplex PCR. This sample has some 160,000 clones, with more than 85% found just once. The record originates from a study of T cell responses to AZD1222 COVID-19 vaccine. Whole-study findings and limits: In all cases, repertoires were sampled only after the peak T cell response. Epitopes outside B.1.351 and B.1.1.7 mutated regions reportedly drew nearly half of spike TCRs. Among vaccine-associated CD4 TCRs, coverage spanned spike, with dominance at 160-218 and 743-854. Two AZD1222 administrations were followed by greater Spike-specific TCR breadth and depth.

This specimen was peripheral blood, taken on day 0 of AZD1222 vaccination. This sequence originates from an adult in good health.

The chain's CDR3 is CASSSVAGRETQYF. Here the CDR3 DNA reads TGTGCCAGCAGCTCCGTAGCGGGGAGAGAGACCCAGTACTTC. The chain employs TRBV5-6 and TRBJ2-5, with 8 nucleotides matching TRBD2. Trimming at V came to 3 bases and at J to 4 bases, leaving 5 bases not matched to a gene. CDR3 length: 14 residues. The germline V gene has CDR1 SGHDT and CDR2 YYEEEE.